A selection of T cell receptor beta chains follows, all from one sample in a study of T cells in Graves' hyperthyroidism and ophthalmopathy. Each CDR3 protein gets one entry after TCRdb re-called the multiplex PCR reads with MiXCR. The repertoire holds 380,000 or so distinct CDR3 sequences, with over 11% as singletons. The sequenced sample consisted of blood. These receptors were taken from a woman in her 30s with Graves' hyperthyroidism. The CDR3 runs from the conserved cysteine through the conserved F or W. D genes are given only for firm matches. For some rows the clone size is stated as once, few or many, or as a class when expanded; others skip it.

>TRBV10-3|many|TRBJ1-2|-
TGTGCCATCAGTACGTCCCGAGATAACTATGGCTACACCTTC
CAISTSRDNYGYTF
>TRBV19|few|TRBJ2-2|-
TGTGCCAGTAGGGCAGTGGGGGCCGGGGAGCTGTTTTTT
CASRAVGAGELFF
>TRBV5-1|-|TRBJ1-4|-
TGCGCCAGCAGCCCTGGGGGGTATGAAAAACTGTTTTTT
CASSPGGYEKLFF
>TRBV20-1|few|TRBJ2-2|-
TGCAGTGCTAGAAAGACATCCATAATGAGAACCGGGGAGCTGTTTTTT
CSARKTSIMRTGELFF
>TRBV20-1|-|TRBJ1-4|-
TGCAGTGCCTCATCGACAGATGAAAAACTGTTTTTT
CSASSTDEKLFF
>TRBV28|few|TRBJ2-7|-
TGTGCCAGCAGTACAGCCTTCTACGAGCAGTACTTC
CASSTAFYEQYF
>TRBV6-1|few|TRBJ2-7|-
TGTGCCAGCACCCGAAGGGGCGGCACCTACGAGCAGTACTTC
CASTRRGGTYEQYF
>TRBV30|many|TRBJ1-2|TRBD1
TGTGCCTGGAGTTCGGGACAGAGATCTAACTATGGCTACACCTTC
CAWSSGQRSNYGYTF
>TRBV18|-|TRBJ2-6|-
TGTGCCAGCACCCGCCCCAATAGCGGCAGCTCTGGGGCCAACGTCCTGACTTTC
CASTRPNSGSSGANVLTF
>TRBV25-1|many|TRBJ2-5|-
TGTGCCAGCAGTGTAAGCCTGGGGCCGGTGGGGACCCAGTACTTC
CASSVSLGPVGTQYF
>TRBV2|many|TRBJ2-1|-
TGTGCCAGCGGAGGGGTACCTTACAATGAGCAGTTCTTC
CASGGVPYNEQFF
>TRBV28|many|TRBJ1-1|-
TGTGCCAGCAGTTTCACGGGACAGAACACTGAAGCTTTCTTT
CASSFTGQNTEAFF
>TRBV7-9|-|TRBJ2-3|TRBD2
TGTGCCAGCAGCCCCGTAGCGGGAAAGGCAGATACGCAGTATTTT
CASSPVAGKADTQYF
>TRBV28|-|TRBJ2-5|-
TGTGCCAGCCTAGGTTGGGGGGAGACCCAGTACTTC
CASLGWGETQYF
>TRBV4-2|-|TRBJ2-7|TRBD2
TGTGCCAGCAGCCAAGCTGGGTGGGAGCGGGACGTCGACTACGAGCAGTACTTC
CASSQAGWERDVDYEQYF
>TRBV27|many|TRBJ2-1|-
TGTGCCAGCAGTAAAACAGTGAACTCCTACAATGAGCAGTTCTTC
CASSKTVNSYNEQFF
>TRBV18|few|TRBJ2-7|-
TGTGCCAGCTCACCTTTAGACAGTTCCTACGAGCAGTACTTC
CASSPLDSSYEQYF
>TRBV29-1|many|TRBJ2-1|TRBD2
TGCAGCGTTCTTTGGACTAGCGCTTACAATGAGCAGTTCTTC
CSVLWTSAYNEQFF
>TRBV5-4|-|TRBJ1-1|-
TGTGCCAGCAGCTTGGCGGGGAACACTGAAGCTTCCTTT
CASSLAGNTEASF
>TRBV10-3|-|TRBJ1-1|-
TGTGCCATCAGTGATAGTGGGAACACTGAAGCTTTCTTT
CAISDSGNTEAFF
>TRBV5-1|few|TRBJ1-1|-
TGCGCCAGCAGTCGGGCGGGAGACCTTGAAGCTTTCTTT
CASSRAGDLEAFF
>TRBV27|-|TRBJ2-2|-
TGTGCCAGCAGTTTCCTTCCTAATCAGGGACCGTCCGGGGAGCTGTTTTTT
CASSFLPNQGPSGELFF
>TRBV19|many|TRBJ1-1|-
TGTGCCAGTAAACAGGGCCGGAACACTGAAGCTTTCTTT
CASKQGRNTEAFF
>TRBV12-3/TRBV12-4|many|TRBJ2-1|-
TGTGCCAGCAGCCTGGGACCCACCAATGAGCAGTTCTTC
CASSLGPTNEQFF
>TRBV3-1|few|TRBJ1-1|-
TGTGCCAGCAGATATACCGAGGGGGGTACTGAAGCTTTCTTT
CASRYTEGGTEAFF
>TRBV3-1|few|TRBJ2-1|-
TGTGCCAGCAGCCAAGTTGTTTTTACTAAGCTCGACAATGAGCAGTTCTTC
CASSQVVFTKLDNEQFF
>TRBV6-5|-|TRBJ1-5|-
TGTGCCAGCAGTTACTCCGGGACCGCTGGTAGTCAGCCCCAGCATTTT
CASSYSGTAGSQPQHF
>TRBV11-2|many|TRBJ1-1|TRBD1
TGTGCCAGCAGCCCTCAATCCCCGACAGGGGGCACTGAAGCTTTCTTT
CASSPQSPTGGTEAFF
>TRBV28|many|TRBJ2-1|-
TGTGCCAGCAGTCCCCTCTACCCCGGGAGCTCCTACAATGAGCAGTTCTTC
CASSPLYPGSSYNEQFF
>TRBV20-1|many|TRBJ2-7|TRBD1
TGCAGTGCGTTGGGACAGGGGGGAGACGAGCAGTACTTC
CSALGQGGDEQYF
>TRBV15|few|TRBJ2-2|TRBD1
TGTGCCACCAGCAGAGATAAGGCCTGGGCAGGGGGCTACGGGGAGCTGTTTTTT
CATSRDKAWAGGYGELFF
>TRBV3-1|-|TRBJ2-5|-
TGTGCCAGCAGCCAAGACGCCTTTGGCACCCGACCGCAGTACTTC
CASSQDAFGTRPQYF
>TRBV20-1|few|TRBJ2-7|-
TGCAGTGCTAGAGATAGGAAGCTACGTGAGCAGTACTTC
CSARDRKLREQYF
>TRBV20-1|many|TRBJ1-1|-
TGCAGTGCTAGGTTGGGGTCTAACACTGAAGCTTTCTTT
CSARLGSNTEAFF
>TRBV2|many|TRBJ1-5|-
TGTGCCAGCGAACTCCCCGGGACCGAGGCCCAGCATTTT
CASELPGTEAQHF
>TRBV7-2|-|TRBJ1-1|-
TGTGCCAGCAGCTTAGGTTGGAGTAGCACTGAAGCTTTCTTT
CASSLGWSSTEAFF
>TRBV18|once|TRBJ2-1|TRBD2
TGTGCCAGCGCAACACAAAGCGGGAGAGTCGGCAATGAGCAGTTCTTC
CASATQSGRVGNEQFF
>TRBV6-1|-|TRBJ2-2|-
TGTGCCAGCATGCGCGGGTACCCCGGGGAGCTGTTTTTT
CASMRGYPGELFF
>TRBV28|few|TRBJ1-5|-
TGTGCCAGCAGTTTCAACTATGGGGGTCCCCAGCATTTT
CASSFNYGGPQHF
>TRBV10-3|many|TRBJ2-7|-
TGTGCCATCAGCGTAAGCGGGCTGGGCGTTAACGAGCAGTACTTC
CAISVSGLGVNEQYF
>TRBV27|-|TRBJ1-3|-
TGTGCCAGCAGTTGGTCCGGGGCTGGGGGAAACACCATATATTTT
CASSWSGAGGNTIYF
>TRBV6-1|-|TRBJ2-3|TRBD2
TGTGCCAGCAGCCTCAGCCCAGCGGGGGGACCAGATACGCAGTATTTT
CASSLSPAGGPDTQYF
>TRBV19|-|TRBJ1-6|-
TGTGCCAGTAGTGGGGGTTCCTATAATTCACCCCTCCACTTT
CASSGGSYNSPLHF
>TRBV24-1|few|TRBJ2-1|-
TGTGCCACCAGTGCACCTGAGAGCTCCTACAATGAGCAGTTCTTC
CATSAPESSYNEQFF
>TRBV20-1|few|TRBJ2-7|-
TGCAGTGCTAGCTCAGGGGATCGAGAGCAGTACTTC
CSASSGDREQYF
>TRBV19|-|TRBJ1-3|-
TGTGCCAGTACCCCGACAGAGTCTGGAAACACCATATATTTT
CASTPTESGNTIYF
>TRBV6-1|-|TRBJ1-1|-
TGTGCCAGCAGTCCACCCGCCCGGGGGGGCGGTTCCCCTAAAGCTTTCTTT
CASSPPARGGGSPKAFF
>TRBV7-9|few|TRBJ1-3|-
TGTGCCAGCAGCTCGGGAGACACCATATATTTT
CASSSGDTIYF
>TRBV28|many|TRBJ2-7|TRBD2
TGTGCCAGCAGTTTGATCTCGGCTAGCGGGAGGAATATCTGGTCCTACGAGCAGTACTTC
CASSLISASGRNIWSYEQYF
>TRBV5-1|few|TRBJ2-3|-
TGCGCCAGCAGCTCGTGGGGGGCGACAGATACGCAGTATTTT
CASSSWGATDTQYF
>TRBV11-2|many|TRBJ2-5|-
TGTGCCAGCAGCCCTCCTGGGGGTCGTAAAGAGACCCAGTACTTC
CASSPPGGRKETQYF
>TRBV30|many|TRBJ2-3|-
TGTGCCTGGAAATTGGCGGGGTCCGCAGATACGCAGTATTTT
CAWKLAGSADTQYF
>TRBV2|many|TRBJ2-7|TRBD2
TGTGCCAGCAGCGACCCGGGAGGGAGGTCCCACGAGCAGTACTTC
CASSDPGGRSHEQYF